Below, 21 T cell receptor beta chains from the same sample are listed, as sequenced in a study of T cell responses to AZD1222 COVID-19 vaccine. This table comes from immunoSEQ multiplex PCR, and its TCRdb copy is limited to in-frame clones, with some not included. The sample lists approximately 88,000 clones; 90% were seen once. This specimen was peripheral blood, taken 28 days after the second AZD1222 dose. These receptors all stem from an adult who received the AZD1222 COVID-19 vaccine.

This chain joins TRBV5-1 and TRBJ1-1; the match to TRBD1 covers 7 bases. Germline CDR1 SGHRS, CDR2 YFSETQ. V dropped 2 bases and J dropped 5; count of bases not matched to a gene: 3. This CDR3 comprises 13 residues. In DNA form, the CDR3 reads TGCGCCAGCAGCTTTGACAGGGAGACTGAAGCTTTCTTT. Residues: CASSFDRETEAFF.

This chain uses TRBV12-3 or TRBV12-4 with TRBJ1-6, with D maybe TRBD1 (5 bases). The length of the CDR3 is 13 residues. The germline V and J ends were trimmed by 6 bases and 10 bases, with 13 bases remaining between them. Here the CDR3 DNA reads TGTGCCAGCAGAGTCGTGGGGGGATCACCCCTCCACTTT. Amino acid sequence: CASRVVGGSPLHF.

The chain joins TRBV6-5 to TRBJ2-7; the match to TRBD1 covers 9 bases. With V trimmed by 4 bases and J by 4 bases, 8 bases remained unmatched. CDR1 is MNHEY and CDR2 is SVGAGI in the germline V gene. The CDR3 totals 15 residues. The CDR3 protein is CASSFKGTGFYEQYF. The CDR3 nucleotides are TGTGCCAGCAGTTTTAAAGGGACAGGGTTTTACGAGCAGTACTTC.

The chain recombines TRBV9 with TRBJ2-3; D is undetermined. CDR1 and CDR2 (germline): SGDLS, YYNGEE. CDR3 size: 14 residues. V was shortened by 3 bases and J by 0 bases, with 8 bases between the two germline ends. The CDR3 loop reads CASSGSASTDTQYF. Written as DNA, the CDR3 is TGTGCCAGCAGCGGGTCTGCTAGCACAGATACGCAGTATTTT.

The V call is TRBV29-1, the J call TRBJ2-1; TRBD1 might be the D (6 bases). CDR1 and CDR2 (germline): SQVTM, ANQGSEA. This CDR3 has 15 residues. Trimming cost V 6 bases and J 0 bases, with 15 bases left between them. CDR3 sequence: CSVRAGVFSYNEQFF. CDR3 nucleotide sequence: TGCAGCGTACGGGCAGGGGTGTTCTCCTACAATGAGCAGTTCTTC.

J is TRBJ1-1 and V is TRBV10-3; no definite D call. Germline CDR1 is ENHRY and CDR2 is SYGVKD. V was trimmed by 0 bases and J by 2 bases, leaving 10 bases between them. This CDR3 spans 15 amino acids. Written as DNA, the CDR3 is TGTGCCATCAGTGAGTCCGAGCTACCCAACACTGAAGCTTTCTTT. It specifies CAISESELPNTEAFF.

In this sample, this clone turned up a few times. The chain recombines TRBV4-3 with TRBJ1-2; perhaps TRBD1 as D (6 bases). The germline V and J ends were trimmed by 0 bases and 2 bases, with 7 bases remaining between them. The CDR3 sequence is 14 residues long. CDR1 is LGHNA and CDR2 is YSLEER in the germline V gene. The chain's CDR3 is CASSQERGNYGYTF. CDR3 coding DNA: TGCGCCAGCAGCCAAGAGAGGGGGAACTATGGCTACACCTTC.

This clone was seen a single time. This sequence joins TRBV10-3 and TRBJ2-3; tentatively, D is TRBD2 (6 bases). The CDR3 extends over 16 amino acids. Germline V gene sequence: CDR1 ENHRY, CDR2 SYGVKD. Trimming stripped 3 bases from V and 0 bases from J, with 13 bases between. CDR3 in DNA: TGTGCCATCAGTGAAAGGCTAGCGCCTAGCACAGATACGCAGTATTTT. Its protein is CAISERLAPSTDTQYF.

V usage is TRBV18 and J usage is TRBJ2-2; possibly TRBD2 for D (6 bases). Germline values: CDR1 KGHSH, CDR2 LQKENI. Trimming took off 6 bases at V and 9 bases at J, with 23 bases between the two ends. The CDR3 covers 16 residues. CDR3 nucleotide sequence: TGTGCCAGCTCCATTCTTCCGGGACTTAGAGGCCGGGAGCTGTTTTTT. It specifies CASSILPGLRGRELFF.

This clone was observed once. The chain has TRBV12-3 or TRBV12-4 and TRBJ1-1; perhaps TRBD1 as D (5 bases). V was trimmed by 5 bases and J by 4 bases, leaving 11 bases between them. There are 13 residues in the CDR3. Here the CDR3 reads CASSPRGSTEAFF. CDR3 nucleotides: TGTGCCAGCAGTCCCCGGGGGTCCACTGAAGCTTTCTTT.

The V call is TRBV3-1 (or the pseudogene TRBV3-2), the J call TRBJ1-1, with D hard to call. Germline V gives CDR1 LGHDT, CDR2 YNNKEL (reference sequence). Trimming took 0 bases from V and 9 from J, leaving 5 bases between them. The CDR3 has 11 residues. CDR3 protein: CASSQDWKAFF. The CDR3 DNA reads TGTGCCAGCAGCCAAGATTGGAAAGCTTTCTTT.

The chain uses TRBV7-2 and TRBJ2-3; no firm D call. This CDR3 is 14 amino acids long. Trimming pared 3 bases from V and 2 bases from J, leaving 9 bases between. Germline loops: CDR1 SGHTA, CDR2 FQGNSA. DNA of the CDR3: TGTGCCAGCAGCTTCCTACATTCCACAGATACGCAGTATTTT. This encodes CASSFLHSTDTQYF.

This clone appeared a few times. The genes are TRBV4-1 and TRBJ1-5, with 7 nucleotides matching TRBD1. This CDR3 comprises 16 residues. The V gene's germline CDR1 is MGHRA and CDR2 YSYEKL. The ends lost 11 bases at V and 6 bases at J; junction bases unmatched: 19. The CDR3 DNA reads as TGCGCCTACCCCCGGCCCGACAGGGCGGTAGGTCAGCCCCAGCATTTT. This codes for CAYPRPDRAVGQPQHF.

The chain recombines TRBV5-5 with TRBJ1-2; 11 bases agree with TRBD1. This CDR3 region has 14 residues. The junction had 5 bases not matched to a gene; V was cut back by 3 bases and J by 7 bases. CDR1 is SGHKS and CDR2 is YYEKEE in the germline V gene (reference sequence). The CDR3 DNA reads as TGTGCCAGCAGCTCGGACAGGGGGCGGGGTGGCTACACCTTC. Amino acids: CASSSDRGRGGYTF.

The CDR3 DNA is TGCGCCAGCAGTCAAGTGAGGGTGGGAGGAAACACCATATATTTT. The encoded protein is CASSQVRVGGNTIYF. The gene calls are TRBV23-1 and TRBJ1-3; the D is unclear. TRBV23-1 carries the ORF label, with uncertain function. The CDR3 has 15 amino acids. Trimming left V 2 bases short and J 4 bases short, with 12 bases between.

The genes are TRBV30 and TRBJ2-3, with D uncertain. V shed 3 bases and J shed 5 bases, with 15 bases lying between them. The V gene's germline CDR1 is GTSNPN and CDR2 SVGIG (reference sequence). The CDR3 is made up of 14 amino acids. The CDR3 is CAWSSSLGRDTQYF. DNA for the CDR3: TGTGCCTGGAGCTCCTCCCTAGGAAGAGATACGCAGTATTTT.

The chain recombines TRBV6-4 with TRBJ1-1, with D possibly TRBD1 on 5 matching bases. CDR1 and CDR2 from the germline V gene are MRHNA and SNTAGT. The CDR3 covers 14 residues. The V gene lost 6 bases and the J gene lost 5 bases, with 16 bases spanning the gap. Here the CDR3 DNA reads TGTGCCAGCAGCCCCGGACACTCGGGTACTGAAGCTTTCTTT. Its translation is CASSPGHSGTEAFF.

This clone came up once. This rearrangement joins TRBV5-1 to TRBJ1-2; 8 bases fit TRBD1. Germline V CDR1 and CDR2: SGHRS, YFSETQ. This CDR3 contains 15 residues. J lost 1 base, V lost 4 bases, and 6 bases had no gene match. The CDR3 DNA reads as TGCGCCAGCAGCGCGAGGACAGGGAATAACTATGGCTACACCTTC. Encoded protein: CASSARTGNNYGYTF.

This chain connects TRBV27 to TRBJ2-7; 9 bases are shared with TRBD2. Germline V gives CDR1 MNHEY, CDR2 SMNVEV (reference sequence). This CDR3 is built from 15 residues. V dropped 0 bases and J dropped 5; count of bases not matched to a gene: 5. This CDR3 reads CASSLSWLAGNEQYF. Here the CDR3 DNA reads TGTGCCAGCAGTTTATCATGGCTAGCGGGGAACGAGCAGTACTTC.

The chain has TRBV24-1 and TRBJ1-5, with D perhaps TRBD1 (5 bases). The CDR3 spans 15 residues. The germline gives CDR1 KGHDR, CDR2 SFDVKD. The germline V and J ends were trimmed by 3 bases and 1 base, with 9 bases remaining between them. For the CDR3, the DNA is TGTGCCACCAGTGATCCTGACAGCAGCAATCAGCCCCAGCATTTT. Protein product: CATSDPDSSNQPQHF.

The chain employs TRBV3-1 (or the pseudogene TRBV3-2) and TRBJ1-4; D ambiguous. The CDR3 totals 15 residues. V was trimmed by 6 bases and J by 7 bases, leaving 18 bases between them. Germline CDR1 is LGHDT and CDR2 is YNNKEL (reference sequence). The CDR3 loop is CASSRHSTEVEKLFF. In DNA, the CDR3 is TGTGCCAGCAGTCGACACTCTACCGAGGTTGAAAAACTGTTTTTT.